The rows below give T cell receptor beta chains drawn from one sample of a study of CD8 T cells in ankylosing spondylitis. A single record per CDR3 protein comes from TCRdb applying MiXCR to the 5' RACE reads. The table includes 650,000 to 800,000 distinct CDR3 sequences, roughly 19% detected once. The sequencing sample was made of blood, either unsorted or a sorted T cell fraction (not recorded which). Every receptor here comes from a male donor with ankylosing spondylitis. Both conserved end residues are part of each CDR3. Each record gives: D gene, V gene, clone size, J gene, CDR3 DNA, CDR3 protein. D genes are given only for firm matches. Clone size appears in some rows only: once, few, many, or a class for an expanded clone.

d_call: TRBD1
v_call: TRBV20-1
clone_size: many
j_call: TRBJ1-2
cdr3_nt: TGCAGTGCATGGGACAGGTTAAACTATGGCTACACCTTC
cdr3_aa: CSAWDRLNYGYTF

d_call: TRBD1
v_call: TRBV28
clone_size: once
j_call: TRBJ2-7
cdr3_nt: TGTGCCAGCAGTTTGGGACAGCGACCCTACGAGCAGTACTTC
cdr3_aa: CASSLGQRPYEQYF

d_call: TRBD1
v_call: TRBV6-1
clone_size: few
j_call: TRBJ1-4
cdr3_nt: TGTGCCAGCATTGGAACCGCCGGGACAGGGAATGAAAAACTGTTTTTT
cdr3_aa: CASIGTAGTGNEKLFF

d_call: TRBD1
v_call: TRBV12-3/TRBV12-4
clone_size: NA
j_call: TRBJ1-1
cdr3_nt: TGTGCCAGCAGTCTCGGACAGGGGGGAGGGGACTTGGAAGCTTTCTTT
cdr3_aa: CASSLGQGGGDLEAFF

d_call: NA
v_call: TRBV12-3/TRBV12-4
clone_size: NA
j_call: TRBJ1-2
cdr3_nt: TGTGCCAGCAGTTTAGCACCCGGCCCTGAATATGGCTACACCTTC
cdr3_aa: CASSLAPGPEYGYTF

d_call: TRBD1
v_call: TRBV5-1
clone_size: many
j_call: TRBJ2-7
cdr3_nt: TGTGCCAGCAGCCCCGGGACAGGGCCCTACGAGCAGTACTTC
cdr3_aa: CASSPGTGPYEQYF

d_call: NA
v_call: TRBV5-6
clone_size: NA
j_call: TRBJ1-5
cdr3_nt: TGTGCCAGCAGCTTTACCCCCACGCAGCCCCAGCATTTT
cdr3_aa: CASSFTPTQPQHF

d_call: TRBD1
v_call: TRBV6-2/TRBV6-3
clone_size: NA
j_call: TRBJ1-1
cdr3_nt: TGTGCCAGCAGCCCACCCCTCTGGAGGGGGCTGTACACTGAAGCTTTCTTT
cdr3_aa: CASSPPLWRGLYTEAFF

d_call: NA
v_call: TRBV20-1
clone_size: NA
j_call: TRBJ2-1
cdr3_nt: TGCAGTGCTAGCCCCGGATGGAATGAGCAGTTCTTC
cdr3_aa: CSASPGWNEQFF

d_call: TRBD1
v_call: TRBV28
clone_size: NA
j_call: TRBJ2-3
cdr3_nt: TGTGCCAGCAGTTTTACAGGGGGCCTCACAGATACGCAGTATTTT
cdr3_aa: CASSFTGGLTDTQYF

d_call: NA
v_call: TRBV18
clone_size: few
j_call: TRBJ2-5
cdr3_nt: TGTGCCAGCTCACCAGAGCTTGGCAGTCGGACCCAGTACTTC
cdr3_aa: CASSPELGSRTQYF

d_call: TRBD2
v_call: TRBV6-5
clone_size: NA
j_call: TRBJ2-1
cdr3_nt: TGTGCCAGCAGTTACTCGAGCGGGAGGGCCGGCAATGAGCAGTTCTTC
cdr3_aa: CASSYSSGRAGNEQFF

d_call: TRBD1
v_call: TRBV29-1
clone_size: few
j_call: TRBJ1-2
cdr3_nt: TGCAGCGTTGAACCGGACAGGGGAGAGGGCTACACCTTC
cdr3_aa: CSVEPDRGEGYTF